A selection of T cell receptor beta chains follows, all from one sample in a study of T cell responses to AZD1222 COVID-19 vaccine. Sequencing used immunoSEQ multiplex PCR; TCRdb keeps in-frame clones, though not all of them. The profile shows 120,000 or so clones, about 90% of them singletons. The material sequenced was peripheral blood, taken on day 0 of AZD1222 vaccination. The receptors shown here come from an adult in good health. The CDR3 runs from the conserved cysteine through the conserved F or W. A D gene is named only where the DNA matches it firmly. A row's size may be missing; if present it is once, few, many or a size class.

V gene	D gene	J gene	clone size	CDR3 protein	CDR3 DNA
TRBV29-1	.	TRBJ1-2	.	CSVESQGRGYTF	TGCAGCGTAGAATCACAGGGACGCGGCTACACCTTC
TRBV28	.	TRBJ1-6	.	CASSLMGGSYNSPLHF	TGTGCCAGCAGTTTAATGGGAGGCTCCTATAATTCACCCCTCCACTTT
TRBV19	.	TRBJ1-1	.	CASSMGLRDEAFF	TGTGCCAGTAGTATGGGTTTAAGAGATGAAGCTTTCTTT
TRBV11-3	.	TRBJ1-2	.	CASGVRWQPAWGGKPGYTF	TGTGCCAGCGGGGTGCGTTGGCAGCCTGCCTGGGGGGGGAAGCCTGGCTACACCTTC
TRBV5-1	.	TRBJ1-5	.	CASSLYRVNQPQHF	TGCGCCAGCAGCCTCTACAGAGTCAATCAGCCCCAGCATTTT
TRBV19	.	TRBJ1-2	.	CASSIGGGRANYGYTF	TGTGCCAGTAGTATCGGGGGAGGACGAGCTAACTATGGCTACACCTTC
TRBV30	TRBD1	TRBJ2-6	.	CAWRPPGGSGANVLTF	TGTGCCTGGAGGCCCCCAGGGGGCAGTGGGGCCAACGTCCTGACTTTC
TRBV19	.	TRBJ1-5	.	CASSIWGLDQPQHF	TGTGCCAGTAGTATCTGGGGGCTCGATCAGCCCCAGCATTTT
TRBV30	.	TRBJ2-7	.	CAWSAGGGSYEQYF	TGTGCCTGGAGTGCAGGGGGGGGCTCCTACGAGCAGTACTTC
TRBV5-4	.	TRBJ2-3	.	CASSSGGPARGNTQYF	TGTGCCAGCAGCTCCGGAGGTCCCGCGAGGGGGAATACGCAGTATTTT
TRBV4-1	TRBD1	TRBJ2-1	.	CASSQQNDRGYNEQFF	TGCGCCAGCAGCCAGCAAAACGACAGGGGCTACAATGAGCAGTTCTTC
TRBV6-5	.	TRBJ2-3	.	CASSRNTDTQYF	TGTGCCAGCAGCCGGAACACAGATACGCAGTATTTT
TRBV30	.	TRBJ1-5	.	CAWSTGLGNQPQHF	TGTGCCTGGAGTACAGGGCTCGGCAATCAGCCCCAGCATTTT
TRBV2	.	TRBJ2-7	.	CASSGMLGPEIKSSYEQYF	TGTGCCAGCAGTGGTATGTTGGGACCAGAGATAAAAAGCTCCTACGAGCAGTACTTC
TRBV3-1/TRBV3-2	.	TRBJ1-1	.	CASSLESRVVFF	TGTGCCAGCAGCCTAGAATCCCGGGTGGTCTTCTTT
TRBV4-2	.	TRBJ1-4	.	CASSPPQATNEKLFF	TGTGCCAGCAGTCCTCCCCAGGCAACTAATGAAAAACTGTTTTTT
TRBV5-1	.	TRBJ2-1	.	CASSLTPNEQFF	TGCGCCAGCAGCTTGACCCCTAATGAGCAGTTCTTC
TRBV11-1	TRBD2	TRBJ2-1	few	CASSETSGNYNEQFF	TGTGCCAGCAGCGAAACTAGCGGGAACTACAATGAGCAGTTCTTC
TRBV6-5	.	TRBJ2-2	.	CASSTTPDTGELFF	TGTGCCAGCAGTACGACACCCGACACCGGGGAGCTGTTTTTT
TRBV30	TRBD2	TRBJ2-1	.	CAWRPGDSGVWREQFF	TGTGCCTGGAGGCCCGGGGATAGCGGGGTGTGGAGAGAGCAGTTCTTC
TRBV28	TRBD1	TRBJ2-7	.	CASSRQGARTQEQYF	TGTGCCAGCAGTCGACAGGGGGCGCGAACTCAGGAGCAGTACTTC
TRBV6-5	TRBD2	TRBJ2-7	.	CASSYKREGYEQYF	TGTGCCAGCAGTTACAAGCGGGAGGGCTACGAGCAGTACTTC
TRBV5-1	.	TRBJ1-3	.	CASSLVQMDSGNTIYF	TGCGCCAGCAGCTTGGTTCAAATGGACTCTGGAAACACCATATATTTT